Below are 29 T cell receptor beta chains sequenced from a single sample in a study of CD8 T cells in Susac syndrome. Random hexamers were used to reverse transcribe 0.5 to 1 ug of RNA. TCRdb re-derived calls from the immunoSEQ multiplex PCR reads in MiXCR, one entry per CDR3 protein. The table records approximately 160,000 distinct CDR3 sequences, 90% to 95% of them present only once. Sequencing input: CD4+ T cells from PBMCs. Every receptor here comes from a human donor in good health.

The gene calls are TRBV4-3 and TRBJ2-2; no clear D gene. The germline V gene has CDR1 LGHNA and CDR2 YSLEER. Deletions cut 0 bases from V and 0 bases from J, with 11 bases between. This CDR3 spans 17 amino acids. The CDR3 sequence: CASSQDPWGSNTGELFF. In DNA form, the CDR3 reads TGCGCCAGCAGCCAAGATCCTTGGGGTTCGAACACCGGGGAGCTGTTTTTT.

The chain joins TRBV11-2 to TRBJ2-7; 10 nucleotides agree with TRBD1. This CDR3 comprises 13 residues. The V gene's germline CDR1 is SGHAT and CDR2 FQNNGV. J was trimmed by 4 bases and V by 6 bases; bases with no gene match: 3. CDR3: CASSRQGAYEQYF. CDR3 sequence (DNA): TGTGCCAGCAGTAGACAGGGGGCGTACGAGCAGTACTTC. Variable domain in full (rest from reference TRBV11-2 and TRBJ2-7): EAGVAQSPRYKIIEKRQSVAFWCNPISGHATLYWYQQILGQGPKLLIQFQNNGVVDDSQLPKDRFSAERLKGVDSTLKIQPAKLEDSAVYLCASSRQGAYEQYFGPGTRLTVT.

This rearrangement joins TRBV9 to TRBJ2-1, with D tentatively TRBD1 (6 bases). Trimming removed 0 bases at V and 9 bases at J, with 10 bases between. The CDR3 sequence is 13 residues long. In germline, CDR1 is SGDLS, CDR2 YYNGEE. The CDR3 is CASSVEIRGEQFF. The CDR3 DNA follows: TGTGCCAGCAGCGTAGAGATCAGGGGTGAGCAGTTCTTC. Supplemented by reference TRBV9 and TRBJ2-1, the full variable domain reads DSGVTQTPKHLITATGQRVTLRCSPRSGDLSVYWYQQSLDQGLQFLIQYYNGEERAKGNILERFSAQQFPDLHSELNLSSLELGDSALYFCASSVEIRGEQFFGPGTRLTVL.

The rearrangement links TRBV28 to TRBJ1-5, with no clear D. This CDR3 has 12 amino acids. Per the germline V gene, CDR1 is MDHEN and CDR2 is SYDVKM. V dropped 2 bases and J dropped 6 bases, with 5 bases sitting between them. This CDR3 is CASSLGSQPQHF. The CDR3, as DNA: TGTGCCAGCAGTTTAGGGTCTCAGCCCCAGCATTTT.

This chain links TRBV20-1 with TRBJ2-4, with D tentatively TRBD2 (6 bases). The V end was cut by 4 bases, the J end by 7 bases, with 23 bases between. From germline, CDR1 is DFQATT and CDR2 SNEGSKA (reference sequence). The CDR3 consists of 16 residues. CDR3 sequence reads: CSAIPGWGSGGNIQYF. The CDR3 coding sequence is TGCAGTGCTATACCCGGATGGGGTTCAGGAGGGAACATTCAGTACTTC.

V is TRBV6-6 and J is TRBJ2-7; D might be TRBD1 (6 bases). The CDR3 loop spans 15 amino acids. Trimming cost V 6 bases and J 5 bases, with 20 bases left between them. The germline CDR1 and CDR2 sequences are MNHNY and SVGAGI (reference sequence). The CDR3 bases are TGTGCCAGCAGCGGTACAGGGAAGGTTTGGGACGAGCAGTACTTC. This encodes CASSGTGKVWDEQYF.

The CDR3 is CSAAGTSGREGLEQYF. CDR3 bases: TGCAGCGCCGCCGGGACTAGCGGGAGGGAAGGTTTAGAGCAGTACTTC. This chain uses TRBV29-1 with TRBJ2-7; 16 nucleotides line up with TRBD2. V shed 7 bases and J 7 bases; nucleotides not matched to a gene: 13. The germline CDR1 and CDR2 sequences are SQVTM and ANQGSEA. The CDR3 has 16 amino acids.

The chain employs TRBV3-1 and TRBJ2-2; 9 nucleotides align to TRBD2. Germline lookup yields CDR1 LGHDT and CDR2 YNNKEL (reference sequence). The CDR3 spans 16 residues. V shed 4 bases and J 2 bases; nucleotides not matched to a gene: 5. The CDR3: CASSPTSGANTGELFF. DNA of the CDR3: TGTGCCAGCAGCCCGACTAGCGGAGCTAACACCGGGGAGCTGTTTTTT.

The chain carries TRBV6-1 and TRBJ1-5; D is ambiguous. V was clipped by 6 bases and J by 0 bases, with 9 bases between them. The CDR3 runs 14 residues. Germline assignment: CDR1 MNHNS and CDR2 SASEGT. The CDR3 spells CASSAPYSNQPQHF. The CDR3 DNA is TGTGCCAGCAGCGCCCCGTATAGCAATCAGCCCCAGCATTTT.

The V call is TRBV20-1, the J call TRBJ1-2; TRBD1 is a possible D gene (5 bases). The CDR3 sequence is 15 residues long. Germline CDR1 DFQATT, CDR2 SNEGSKA (reference sequence). With 0 bases removed from V and 4 bases from J, the gap between germline ends came to 15 bases. CDR3 loop: CSARDGAGMGYGYTF. Written as DNA, the CDR3 is TGCAGTGCTAGAGATGGGGCAGGGATGGGCTATGGCTACACCTTC.

This chain joins TRBV20-1 and TRBJ1-1; the D is unclear. The ends were cut back, 0 bases at V and 5 bases at J, with 7 bases in the middle. The CDR3 consists of 12 residues. Germline lookup yields CDR1 DFQATT and CDR2 SNEGSKA (reference sequence). The CDR3 loop is CSAREDQTEAFF. The CDR3 DNA follows: TGCAGTGCTAGAGAGGACCAAACTGAAGCTTTCTTT.

The genes are TRBV29-1 and TRBJ1-1, with TRBD1 identical over 10 bases. Unmatched junction bases numbered 8, after V lost 5 bases and J lost 5 bases. The germline CDR1 and CDR2 sequences are SQVTM and ANQGSEA. The CDR3 runs 14 residues. CDR3 loop: CSVPQGQGRTEAFF. The CDR3 nucleotides read TGCAGCGTTCCTCAGGGACAGGGGAGGACTGAAGCTTTCTTT.

The genes are TRBV6-2 or TRBV6-3 and TRBJ2-5; D call uncertain. CDR1 is MNHEY and CDR2 is SVGEGT in the germline V gene. The CDR3 length is 12 residues. Trimming pared 2 bases from V and 4 bases from J, leaving 5 bases between. CDR3 amino acids: CASSYVGETQYF. In DNA, the CDR3 is TGTGCCAGCAGTTACGTCGGAGAGACCCAGTACTTC.

This clonotype was observed a single time. The V gene is TRBV10-3, the J gene TRBJ2-7; D is perhaps TRBD1 (6 bases). This CDR3 contains 11 residues. Per the germline V gene, CDR1 is ENHRY and CDR2 is SYGVKD. V lost 8 bases to trimming and J lost 3 bases, with 8 bases between them. CDR3 sequence reads: CAIGQSYEQYF. Here the CDR3 DNA reads TGTGCCATCGGACAGAGCTACGAGCAGTACTTC.

J is TRBJ1-1 and V is TRBV5-1; D ambiguous. CDR3 length: 16 residues. V shed 0 bases and J shed 1 base, with 13 bases lying between them. CDR1 is SGHRS and CDR2 is YFSETQ in the germline V gene. The CDR3: CASSLAPAPQNTEAFF. In nucleotides, the CDR3 is TGCGCCAGCAGCTTGGCTCCGGCTCCCCAGAACACTGAAGCTTTCTTT.

V gene TRBV7-3 combines with J gene TRBJ2-6; D is unresolved. The CDR3 has 15 residues. Trimming cost V 3 bases and J 1 base, with 7 bases left between them. Germline values: CDR1 SGHTA, CDR2 FQGTGA. The CDR3 DNA sequence: TGTGCCAGCAGCTTCACAGCTTCTGGGGCCAACGTCCTGACTTTC. Amino acid sequence: CASSFTASGANVLTF. Full variable domain (rest looked up from reference TRBV7-3 and TRBJ2-6): GAGVSQTPSNKVTEKGKYVELRCDPISGHTALYWYRQSLGQGPEFLIYFQGTGAADDSGLPNDRFFAVRPEGSVSTLKIQRTERGDSAVYLCASSFTASGANVLTFGAGSRLTVL.

This chain joins TRBV7-2 and TRBJ2-3, with no clear D. The CDR3 has 15 amino acids. The germline V and J ends were trimmed by 6 bases and 5 bases, with 18 bases remaining between them. Germline V CDR1 and CDR2: SGHTA, FQGNSA. CDR3 bases: TGTGCCAGCAGTTTTCACAGCCTCGGTTTAGATACGCAGTATTTT. Translation: CASSFHSLGLDTQYF.

The rearrangement joins TRBV5-1 to TRBJ2-3; no firm D call. The ends were cut back, 0 bases at V and 0 bases at J, with 8 bases in the middle. The V gene's germline CDR1 is SGHRS and CDR2 YFSETQ. The CDR3 length is 15 residues. In nucleotides, the CDR3 is TGCGCCAGCAGCTTGGCGGCAACTAGCACAGATACGCAGTATTTT. Translated: CASSLAATSTDTQYF.

The gene calls are TRBV15 and TRBJ1-3, with D perhaps matching TRBD1 (6 bases). There are 16 residues in the CDR3. Germline-derived CDR1 and CDR2 are LNHNV and YYDKDF (reference sequence). Deletions cut 1 base from V and 2 bases from J, with 12 bases between. This chain's CDR3 is CATSRGRGRAGNTIYF. The CDR3 bases are TGTGCCACCAGCAGAGGCCGGGGGCGGGCTGGAAACACCATATATTTT. Complete variable domain (other parts from reference TRBV15 and TRBJ1-3): DAMVIQNPRYQVTQFGKPVTLSCSQTLNHNVMYWYQQKSSQAPKLLFHYYDKDFNNEADTPDNFQSRRPNTSFCFLDIRSPGLGDTAMYLCATSRGRGRAGNTIYFGEGSWLTVV.

A few counts support this clonotype. The V call is TRBV5-1, the J call TRBJ1-1, with TRBD1 matching 7 bases. The V gene's germline CDR1 is SGHRS and CDR2 YFSETQ. The trim removed 0 bases at V and 9 bases at J, leaving 2 bases unmatched. The CDR3 is 12 amino acids. CDR3 coding DNA: TGCGCCAGCAGCTTGGAGACAGGGAAAGCTTTCTTT. The encoded protein is CASSLETGKAFF.

This sequence joins TRBV6-5 and TRBJ1-4; the D is unclear. CDR3 size: 11 residues. CDR1 and CDR2 from the germline V gene are MNHEY and SVGAGI. Deletions cut 7 bases from V and 5 bases from J, with 5 bases between. The CDR3 protein is CASKLNEKLFF. CDR3 DNA sequence: TGTGCCAGCAAGCTAAATGAAAAACTGTTTTTT.

The chain carries TRBV20-1 and TRBJ1-5; 9 nucleotides line up with TRBD1. The CDR3 totals 14 residues. CDR1 and CDR2 (germline): DFQATT, SNEGSKA (reference sequence). Germline trimming cut 6 bases from V and 7 bases from J; bases unmatched to any gene: 10. CDR3 bases: TGCAGTGCCCTAGGGGACAGGGTTGGACAGCCCCAGCATTTT. Residues: CSALGDRVGQPQHF.

V is TRBV30 and J is TRBJ1-5; 9 positions match TRBD1. V lost 0 bases, J lost 5 bases, and 2 bases stayed unmatched. The CDR3 length is 14 residues. CDR1 and CDR2 from the germline V gene are GTSNPN and SVGIG (reference sequence). The DNA for the CDR3 is TGTGCCTGGAGTGTACGGACAGGGGATCAGCCCCAGCATTTT. Protein product: CAWSVRTGDQPQHF.

The chain joins TRBV3-1 to TRBJ2-2; 8 bases line up with TRBD1. Germline V gene data show CDR1 as LGHDT and CDR2 as YNNKEL (reference sequence). The CDR3 loop spans 15 amino acids. V lost 3 bases and J lost 6; bases outside the gene matches: 6. In DNA, the CDR3 is TGTGCCAGCAGCCAGCGAACAGGGGGATCCGGGGAGCTGTTTTTT. It is translated as CASSQRTGGSGELFF.

This clonotype came up once. This sequence joins TRBV2 and TRBJ2-7; 7 bases agree with TRBD1. Losses at the gene ends were 4 bases for V and 2 bases for J; bases not matched to a gene: 5. Germline V lookup: CDR1 SNHLY, CDR2 FYNNEI. The CDR3 contains 14 residues. CDR3 DNA sequence: TGTGCCAGCAGTGGAACAGGGGACGCCTACGAGCAGTACTTC. Residues: CASSGTGDAYEQYF. Complete variable domain (other parts from reference TRBV2 and TRBJ2-7): EPEVTQTPSHQVTQMGQEVILRCVPISNHLYFYWYRQILGQKVEFLVSFYNNEISEKSEIFDDQFSVERPDGSNFTLKIRSTKLEDSAMYFCASSGTGDAYEQYFGPGTRLTVT.

Details on this clonotype: Mismatch with germline at one junction end may stem from a read error. This chain's CDR3 is CASSLGAGGGRTDTQYF. The CDR3 coding sequence is TGTGCCAGCAGTTTAGGGGCAGGTGGCGGGCGCACAGATACGCAGTATTTT. V and J are TRBV7-2 and TRBJ2-3; tentatively, D is TRBD1 or TRBD2 (5 bases each). The CDR3 extends over 17 amino acids. Germline V gene data show CDR1 as SGHTA and CDR2 as FQGNSA.

This chain uses TRBV29-1 with TRBJ2-2; the match to TRBD1 covers 7 bases. Unmatched junction bases numbered 5, after V lost 4 bases and J lost 3 bases. This CDR3 has 14 amino acids. Germline lookup yields CDR1 SQVTM and CDR2 ANQGSEA. This chain's CDR3 is CSVGIQGDTGELFF. For the CDR3, the DNA is TGCAGCGTTGGTATCCAGGGGGACACCGGGGAGCTGTTTTTT.

This clonotype was found once. The J gene is TRBJ2-4, the V gene TRBV20-1, with 10 bases fitting TRBD2. Looked up from germline, CDR1 is DFQATT and CDR2 is SNEGSKA (reference sequence). Unmatched junction bases numbered 5, after V lost 4 bases and J lost 2 bases. This CDR3 spans 15 amino acids. This CDR3 is CSAMPTSGPKNIQYF. The CDR3 DNA reads as TGCAGTGCTATGCCGACTAGCGGGCCCAAAAACATTCAGTACTTC.

The chain carries TRBV20-1 and TRBJ2-3; tentatively, D is TRBD2 (6 bases). The germline V and J ends were trimmed by 1 base and 0 bases, with 17 bases remaining between them. This CDR3 has 17 amino acids. The germline gives CDR1 DFQATT, CDR2 SNEGSKA (reference sequence). The CDR3 bases are TGCAGTGCTAGAGGAAGGAGCGGGCGAAGTAGCACAGATACGCAGTATTTT. Translating gives CSARGRSGRSSTDTQYF.